Sequencing of this T cell receptor (beta chain) was carried out in a study of monozygotic twins with inflammatory bowel disease. Study-wide points: A single strong IBD-associated signal or clonotype was not supported by the findings.

CDR1 is SQVTM and CDR2 is ANQGSEA in the germline V gene. The CDR3 loop spans 13 amino acids. cDNA for each sample came from eight separate reactions. During cDNA synthesis, UMIs that each contained a 6-nucleotide sample barcode were added by means of template switching. Amplification of TCRalpha and TCRbeta cDNA involved two nested PCRs that ran for roughly 15 and 9 cycles. TCRdb re-called the 5' RACE reads; one entry per CDR3 protein, DNA not given. The table for this sample gives more than 350,000 distinct CDR3 sequences. Comments on this clonotype: Antigen specificity is unknown.

The chain carries TRBV29-1 and TRBJ2-1; as DNA is missing, the TRBD1 call by TCRdb cannot be tested. The material sequenced was blood. This TCR derives from a human donor with ulcerative colitis or Crohn's disease, or a healthy co-twin of an affected twin (not recorded which). The CDR3 is CSVGGTVNNEQFF.